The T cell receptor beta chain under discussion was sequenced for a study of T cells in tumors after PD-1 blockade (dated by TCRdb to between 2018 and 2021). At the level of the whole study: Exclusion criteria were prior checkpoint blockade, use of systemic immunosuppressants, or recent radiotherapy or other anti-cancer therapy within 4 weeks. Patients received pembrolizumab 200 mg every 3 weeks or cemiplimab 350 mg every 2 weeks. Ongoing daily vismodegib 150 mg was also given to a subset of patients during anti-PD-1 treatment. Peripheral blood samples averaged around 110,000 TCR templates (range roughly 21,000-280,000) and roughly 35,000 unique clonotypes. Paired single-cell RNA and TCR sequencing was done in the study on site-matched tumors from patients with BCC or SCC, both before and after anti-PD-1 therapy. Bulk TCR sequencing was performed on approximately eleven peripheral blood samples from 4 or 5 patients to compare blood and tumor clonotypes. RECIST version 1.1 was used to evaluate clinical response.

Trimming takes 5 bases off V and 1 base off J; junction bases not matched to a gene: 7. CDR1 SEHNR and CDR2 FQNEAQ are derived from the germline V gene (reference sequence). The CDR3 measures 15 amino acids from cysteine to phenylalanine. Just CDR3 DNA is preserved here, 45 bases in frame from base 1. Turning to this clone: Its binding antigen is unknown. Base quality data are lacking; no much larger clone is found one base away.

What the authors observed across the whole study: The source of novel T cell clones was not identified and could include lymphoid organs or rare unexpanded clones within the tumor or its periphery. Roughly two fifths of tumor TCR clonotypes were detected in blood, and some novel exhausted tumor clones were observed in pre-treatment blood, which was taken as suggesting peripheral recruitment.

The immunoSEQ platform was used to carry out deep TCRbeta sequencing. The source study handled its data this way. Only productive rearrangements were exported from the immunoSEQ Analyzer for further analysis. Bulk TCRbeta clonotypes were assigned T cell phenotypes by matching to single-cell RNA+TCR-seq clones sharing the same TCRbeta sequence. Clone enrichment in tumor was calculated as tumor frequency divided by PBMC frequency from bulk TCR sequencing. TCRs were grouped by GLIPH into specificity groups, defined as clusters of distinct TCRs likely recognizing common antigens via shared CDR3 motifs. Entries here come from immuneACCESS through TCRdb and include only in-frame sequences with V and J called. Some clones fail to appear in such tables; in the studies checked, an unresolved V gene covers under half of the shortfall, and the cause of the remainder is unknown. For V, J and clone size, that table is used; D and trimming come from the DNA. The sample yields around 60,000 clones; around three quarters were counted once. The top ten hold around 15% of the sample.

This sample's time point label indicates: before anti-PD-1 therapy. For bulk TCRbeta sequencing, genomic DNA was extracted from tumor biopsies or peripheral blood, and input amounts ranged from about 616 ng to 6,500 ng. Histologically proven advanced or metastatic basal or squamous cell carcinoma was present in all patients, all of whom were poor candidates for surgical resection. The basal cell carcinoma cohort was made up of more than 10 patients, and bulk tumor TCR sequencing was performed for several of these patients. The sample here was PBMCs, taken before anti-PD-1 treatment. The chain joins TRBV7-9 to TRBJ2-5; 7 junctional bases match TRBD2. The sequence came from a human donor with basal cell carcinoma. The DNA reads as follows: TGTGCCAGCAGCCAGACCGGGACTATCCAAGAGACCCAGTACTTC. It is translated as CASSQTGTIQETQYF.